Reported below is one T cell receptor (beta chain). Its specificity is not known. This CDR3 region has 14 residues. Losses at the gene ends were 4 bases for V and 4 bases for J; bases not matched to a gene: 1. The V gene's germline CDR1 is MDHEN and CDR2 SYDVKM. TCRdb reprocessed the reads via MiXCR and lists one record per CDR3 protein. The table lists 27,000 or so distinct CDR3 sequences, around a fifth of them singletons. This sample stems from a study of T cell repertoires in cytomegalovirus infection. J is TRBJ2-1 and V is TRBV28; 10 positions agree with TRBD2. This TCR came from a human donor in good health (CMV status not recorded). Some clones in this sample may be carry-over from other donors' samples. The starting material was CD8+ T cells from cultured PBMCs, obtained from culture after CMV antigen stimulation. The CDR3 sequence: CASSSLAGYNEQFF. The CDR3 region has the DNA TGTGCCAGCAGTTCACTAGCGGGATACAATGAGCAGTTCTTC.